The 22 T cell receptor beta chains below all came from one sample that was sequenced in a study of Graves' ophthalmopathy and Graves' hyperthyroidism. Transcripts of RNA were the source for amplifying TCR beta CDR3 regions. Second-round multiplex PCR followed a first-round RT-PCR using HTBI primers. MiXCR, run by TCRdb on the multiplex PCR reads, gives a single entry per CDR3 protein. The table includes about 58,000 distinct CDR3 sequences, 45% to 55% detected once. The sample was peripheral blood. The receptors stem from an adult woman with Graves' ophthalmopathy.

CDR3 region: CSAQSRDLADTQYF. CDR3 DNA sequence: TGCAGTGCCCAGTCCCGGGACCTGGCAGATACGCAGTATTTT. The V and J genes are TRBV20-1 and TRBJ2-3; possibly TRBD1 or TRBD2 for D (5 bases each). Trimming took off 6 bases at V and 4 bases at J, with 17 bases between the two ends. This CDR3 spans 14 amino acids. The germline CDR1 and CDR2 sequences are DFQATT and SNEGSKA (reference sequence).

The V call is TRBV12-2, the J call TRBJ2-2. TRBV12-2 is marked as a pseudogene. The CDR3 has 15 amino acids. The CDR3 reads CASRSRINVTGELFF. In DNA, the CDR3 is TGTGCAAGTCGCTCTCGAATTAACGTAACCGGGGAGCTGTTTTTT.

The chain is built from TRBV11-2 and TRBJ1-2; TRBD1 aligns across 12 bases. CDR3 length equals 14 residues. V lost 3 bases, J lost 8 bases, and 4 bases stayed unmatched. The germline V gene has CDR1 SGHAT and CDR2 FQNNGV. In DNA, the CDR3 is TGTGCCAGCAGCTTGGGGACAGGGGGCGCGGGCTACACCTTC. Translating it yields CASSLGTGGAGYTF.

The gene calls are TRBV10-2 and TRBJ1-2, with D uncertain. The CDR3 is 20 residues long. Per the germline V gene, CDR1 is WSHSY and CDR2 is SAAADI. Trimming took 7 bases from V and 1 from J, leaving 31 bases between them. The CDR3 sequence is CASIALASWTGEGLNYGYTF. The CDR3 coding sequence is TGCGCCAGCATCGCTCTAGCCTCGTGGACCGGGGAAGGACTTAACTATGGCTACACCTTC.

Details on this clonotype: This may stem from a read error, because a much larger clone lies one nucleotide away. The rearrangement links TRBV4-3 to TRBJ1-3; TRBD1 might be the D (5 bases). Germline CDR1 reads LGHNA; CDR2 reads YSLEER. There are 14 residues in the CDR3. CDR3 in DNA: TGCGTCAGCAGCCAAGGGTCAGGGAGAAACACCATATATTTT. Encoded protein: CVSSQGSGRNTIYF.

Many counts were recorded for this clonotype. The J gene is TRBJ2-3, the V gene TRBV7-2; the match to TRBD2 covers 12 bases. This CDR3 contains 16 residues. Germline V gene data show CDR1 as SGHTA and CDR2 as FQGNSA. After removal of 6 bases from V and 0 bases from J, the junction contained 4 bases not matched to a gene. DNA of the CDR3: TGTGCCAGCAGTCCTAGCGGGAGGGCCAGCACAGATACGCAGTATTTT. This encodes CASSPSGRASTDTQYF.

This clonotype was found many times. V and J are TRBV5-6 and TRBJ1-5, with TRBD1 as a possible D gene (6 bases). CDR1 is SGHDT, CDR2 YYEEEE, per germline. This CDR3 has 16 residues. V lost 1 base, J lost 5 bases, and 16 bases lay in between. CDR3 sequence: CASSLRSRQGYQPQHF. CDR3 DNA: TGTGCCAGCAGCTTGCGTTCTAGGCAGGGGTATCAGCCCCAGCATTTT.

Only a few counts were recorded for this clonotype. This is likely a read error, given that the CDR3 carries no conserved phenylalanine or tryptophan at its end. This chain joins TRBV5-1 and TRBJ1-3; a weak D match, TRBD1 (5 bases). The V and J ends lost 4 bases and 4 bases respectively, with 9 bases between them. This CDR3 region has 13 residues. Germline V gives CDR1 SGHRS, CDR2 YFSETQ. The CDR3 is CASSPGMGNTIYL. The CDR3 region has the DNA TGCGCCAGCAGCCCAGGGATGGGAAACACCATATATCTT.

The chain joins TRBV25-1 to TRBJ2-7; no reliable D call. The germline V gene has CDR1 MGHDK and CDR2 SYGVNS. This CDR3 has 11 residues. Deletions cut 2 bases from V and 9 bases from J, with 8 bases between. CDR3 loop: CASSESFGQYF. The CDR3 DNA is TGTGCCAGCAGTGAAAGCTTCGGGCAGTACTTC.

This clonotype was seen repeatedly, ten times or more. The V gene is TRBV4-3, the J gene TRBJ1-3; D is perhaps TRBD1 (5 bases). V gave up 1 base and J gave up 5 bases, with 9 bases separating them. This CDR3 region has 14 residues. Per germline, CDR1 LGHNA and CDR2 YSLEER. CDR3 protein: CASSQGSGRNTIYF. DNA for the CDR3: TGCGCCAGCAGCCAAGGGTCAGGGAGAAACACCATATATTTT.

The chain combines TRBV2 with TRBJ1-2; D is unresolved. The V gene's germline CDR1 is SNHLY and CDR2 FYNNEI. This CDR3 spans 15 amino acids. V shed 1 base and J shed 4 bases, with 13 bases lying between them. The CDR3 coding sequence is TGTGCCAGCAGTGAAGGACTAGGAAAGACCTATGGCTACACCTTC. Amino acid sequence: CASSEGLGKTYGYTF.

This clonotype was picked up many times. Just one base apart from a much larger clone, this may be a read error. This chain connects TRBV11-2 to TRBJ2-1; the D is unclear. The CDR3 is 13 amino acids. Trimming shortened V by 1 base and J by 12 bases, and 13 bases separated the two germline ends. Looked up from germline, CDR1 is SGHAT and CDR2 is FQNNGV. The CDR3 bases are TGTGCCAGCAGCTTAGTAGTGGACGATGGGCAGTTCTTC. Translation gives CASSLVVDDGQFF.

This clonotype has ten or more counts. This chain joins TRBV6-6 and TRBJ2-7; TRBD1 aligns across 8 bases. Germline V gene sequence: CDR1 MNHNY, CDR2 SVGAGI (reference sequence). Losses at the gene ends were 8 bases for V and 5 bases for J; bases not matched to a gene: 11. There are 14 residues in the CDR3. CDR3 bases: TGTGCCAGCCAAGCTCCAGGGGGCATCAACGAGCAGTACTTC. It specifies CASQAPGGINEQYF.

This clonotype is medium-sized (0.01 to 0.1%) in the sample. This sequence joins TRBV29-1 and TRBJ1-2, with 7 bases that match TRBD1. V shed 0 bases and J 8 bases; nucleotides not matched to a gene: 12. Germline V gene data show CDR1 as SQVTM and CDR2 as ANQGSEA. The CDR3 has 15 amino acids. Here the CDR3 reads CSVEDLQYRGNGYTF. The CDR3 DNA is TGCAGCGTTGAAGATCTTCAGTACAGGGGAAACGGCTACACCTTC.

This clonotype showed up many times. The chain uses TRBV30 and TRBJ2-3; the D gene is possibly TRBD1 (5 bases). The germline CDR1 and CDR2 sequences are GTSNPN and SVGIG (reference sequence). Deletions cut 2 bases from V and 1 base from J, with 7 bases between. This CDR3 is built from 13 residues. The CDR3 DNA sequence: TGTGCCTGGAGTTTAGGGGGCACAGATACGCAGTATTTT. Translated: CAWSLGGTDTQYF.

In its sample, this clonotype was seen a few times. This chain links TRBV25-1 with TRBJ1-5, with D perhaps TRBD1 (5 bases). CDR3 size: 16 residues. Germline CDR1 and CDR2: MGHDK and SYGVNS. The germline V and J ends were trimmed by 3 bases and 1 base, with 13 bases remaining between them. The CDR3 nucleotides are TGTGCCAGCAGTGACGCCGGGACGGAGAGCAATCAGCCCCAGCATTTT. Its translation: CASSDAGTESNQPQHF.

The V and J genes are TRBV7-9 and TRBJ1-6, with 9 bases that match TRBD1. Germline CDR1 is SEHNR and CDR2 is FQNEAQ (reference sequence). V gave up 6 bases and J gave up 10 bases; unmatched junction bases: 22. The CDR3 loop spans 19 amino acids. CDR3 sequence (DNA): TGTGCCAGCAGGCGACAGCTTCGGGACAGGGAGCCTGGAGGCTCACCCCTCCACTTT. Translating it yields CASRRQLRDREPGGSPLHF.

The CDR3 spells CASSLVGDEQYF. The CDR3 coding sequence is TGCGCCAGCAGCTTGGTGGGGGATGAGCAGTACTTC. This sequence joins TRBV5-1 and TRBJ2-7; D may match TRBD1 or TRBD2 (5 bases each). Between the trimmed V and J ends, which lost 0 bases and 7 bases, there was a span of 8 bases. Germline V gene data show CDR1 as SGHRS and CDR2 as YFSETQ. The CDR3 loop spans 12 amino acids.

In this sample, this clonotype turned up a few times. A much larger clone is a single base away; this may be a read error. The V and J genes are TRBV4-2 and TRBJ2-7; 9 nucleotides match TRBD2. The V and J ends lost 0 bases and 2 bases, in that order; junction bases with no gene match: 2. Per the germline V gene, CDR1 is LGHNA and CDR2 is YNFKEQ. This CDR3 has 15 amino acids. CDR3 sequence (DNA): TGTGCCAGCAGCCAAGAAGCGGGAGGCGCCTACGAGCAGTACTTC. It encodes CASSQEAGGAYEQYF.

This clonotype was counted many times. J is TRBJ2-3 and V is TRBV13; D uncertain. The CDR3 runs to 14 residues. Germline loops: CDR1 PRHDT, CDR2 FYEKMQ (reference sequence). V was clipped by 5 bases and J by 3 bases, with 12 bases between them. Written as DNA, the CDR3 is TGTGCCAGCAGCAATCGTATGGGAACAGATACGCAGTATTTT. It translates to CASSNRMGTDTQYF.

The rearrangement uses TRBV10-3 and TRBJ2-1; D not certain. Per the germline V gene, CDR1 is ENHRY and CDR2 is SYGVKD. V shed 4 bases and J shed 6 bases, with 10 bases lying between them. This CDR3 has 13 amino acids. CDR3 in DNA: TGTGCCATCAGTGCTGGGCAGCCCAATGAGCAGTTCTTC. Its protein is CAISAGQPNEQFF.

This clonotype showed up many times. The CDR3 nucleotides read TGTGCCAGCAGCTTAGGCGGGACAGGGGGAAGTCGCGAGCAGTACTTC. Protein: CASSLGGTGGSREQYF. The chain links TRBV7-2 to TRBJ2-7, with TRBD1 identical over 11 bases. Looked up from germline, CDR1 is SGHTA and CDR2 is FQGNSA. Trimming cost V 1 base and J 6 bases; bases outside gene matches: 8. This CDR3 is built from 16 residues. The whole variable domain, filled in from reference TRBV7-2 and TRBJ2-7, reads GAGVSQSPSNKVTEKGKDVELRCDPISGHTALYWYRQSLGQGLEFLIYFQGNSAPDKSGLPSDRFSAERTGGSVSTLTIQRTQQEDSAVYLCASSLGGTGGSREQYFGPGTRLTVT.